The clone carrying this T cell receptor beta chain has at least ten counts. The antigen remains unidentified. The sample belongs to a study of CD8 T cells in ankylosing spondylitis. Overall study results and limits: In the blood and synovial fluid of reactive arthritis, some motif variants had been previously reported. Reportedly, disease-linked clones are significantly enriched in ankylosing spondylitis patients' matched synovial fluid. For ankylosing spondylitis blood, a TCR beta motif of under ten highly homologous variants appeared characteristic.

A single record per CDR3 protein comes from TCRdb applying MiXCR to the 5' RACE reads. The sample holds approximately 550,000 distinct CDR3 sequences, roughly 13% seen once. The clonotype comes from a male donor with ankylosing spondylitis. Sequencing used blood, either unsorted or a sorted T cell fraction (not recorded which).

Here the CDR3 DNA reads TGTGCCAGCAGCCCTAAGACAGGGATCGGAGAGACCCAGTACTTC. Its protein is CASSPKTGIGETQYF. The chain has TRBV7-8 and TRBJ2-5; 7 nucleotides line up with TRBD1. The V gene end was trimmed by 5 bases and the J gene end by 4 bases; junction bases not matched to a gene: 10. Germline loops: CDR1 SGHVS, CDR2 FQNEAQ. CDR3 length: 15 amino acids. The variable domain in full, with the rest retrieved from reference TRBV7-8 and TRBJ2-5, is GAGVSQSPRYKVAKRGQDVALRCDPISGHVSLFWYQQALGQGPEFLTYFQNEAQLDKSGLPSDRFFAERPEGSVSTLKIQRTQQEDSAVYLCASSPKTGIGETQYFGPGTRLLVL.